The 3 T cell receptor beta chains in this list originate from one sample, sequenced in a study of T cell repertoires in cytomegalovirus infection. TCRdb ran MiXCR on the reads and lists one entry per CDR3 protein. The sample contains around 630,000 distinct CDR3 sequences, roughly a quarter of which appear only once. Sequenced sample: CD8+ T cells from PBMCs. All receptors come from a human donor in good health (CMV status not recorded). Some clones in this sample may be carry-over from other donors' samples.

This chain uses TRBV7-6 with TRBJ2-3; 9 bases match TRBD2. The germline gives CDR1 SGHVS, CDR2 FNYEAQ. J lost 6 bases, V lost 8 bases, and 12 bases had no gene match. The CDR3 runs to 15 residues. CDR3 region: CASSSAGGPGDTQYF. In DNA, the CDR3 is TGTGCCAGCTCGTCGGCGGGGGGGCCAGGGGATACGCAGTATTTT.

This clonotype occurred many times. The chain links TRBV7-2 to TRBJ2-7, with TRBD1 matching over 9 bases. Trimming took 6 bases from V and 4 from J; bases not matched to a gene: 7. The CDR3 is 14 amino acids. Germline V gene data show CDR1 as SGHTA and CDR2 as FQGNSA. Here the CDR3 DNA reads TGTGCCAGCAGGTTTACAGGGGGCAATTACGAGCAGTACGTC. The encoded protein is CASRFTGGNYEQYV.

The chain is built from TRBV5-6 and TRBJ2-3, with no clear D. Trimming took off 4 bases at V and 0 bases at J, with 15 bases between the two ends. Germline CDR1 is SGHDT and CDR2 is YYEEEE. The CDR3 loop spans 16 amino acids. The CDR3 region is CASSPGWAPSTDTQYF. The CDR3 region has the DNA TGTGCCAGCAGCCCAGGATGGGCACCTAGCACAGATACGCAGTATTTT.